This paragraph covers one T cell receptor beta chain sequence. The antigen is not known. TCRdb reprocessed the 5' RACE reads, with one entry per CDR3 protein and no DNA. This sample's clone table lists 400,000 to 550,000 distinct CDR3 sequences. The entry originates in a study of T cells expressing NK-cell markers. As for the study in general: Seven sequenced donors out of eight were HCMV-seropositive, one seronegative.

Study-wide findings and caveats: In a few donors, dominant clonotypes made up about 25-60.1% of CD3+CD56-NKG2C+ cells. Expanded NKG2C+ T cell clones had unclear HCMV specificity. Dominant NKG2C+ clonotypes accounted for about 1.0-8% of CD8+ T cells in about 6 donors.

The length of the CDR3 is 15 residues. The germline V gene encodes CDR1 SGHDT and CDR2 YYEEEE. The TCR sequence derives from a woman between 18 and 69 years old in good health. The J gene is TRBJ2-1, the V gene TRBV5-6; TCRdb lists TRBD1, though no DNA is available to test this call. The specimen was blood T cells: a sorted CD56 or NKG2C T cell subset, CD4+ or CD8+ T cells, or bulk PBMC T cells (not recorded which). The CDR3 here is CASSLWDRVYNEQFF.